The T cell receptor (beta chain) described here comes from a study of T-cell reconstitution after alpha-beta-depleted transplantation in children. Trimming took 0 bases from V and 12 from J, leaving 15 bases between them. This CDR3 is built from 13 residues. From germline, CDR1 is LGHNA and CDR2 YSLEER. Construction of the TCRbeta library involved unique molecular identifiers. One entry per CDR3 protein results from TCRdb running MiXCR on the PCR reads. The sample includes some 490,000 distinct CDR3 sequences, around 12% of them seen just once. The sample here was PBMCs from the stem cell graft donor, taken from the stem cell graft. The sequence was obtained from a human donor who donated a stem cell graft to a child with combined immunodeficiency. The rearrangement uses TRBV4-3 and TRBJ2-7; D possibly matches TRBD1 or TRBD2 (5 bases each). CDR3 protein: CASSQDIGQLGYF. CDR3 nucleotides: TGCGCCAGCAGCCAAGATATCGGACAACTAGGGTACTTC.